A single sample is the source of the 5 T cell receptor beta chains below, sequenced in a study of blood T cell repertoires in COVID-19. Clones were read by immunoSEQ multiplex PCR, and TCRdb kept only the in-frame ones, dropping some. Altogether about 58,000 clones are present, more than 75% being singletons, with the ten largest covering roughly 5.1%. What was sequenced was peripheral blood. The source of these receptors is a man aged 35 to 55 with active COVID-19.

The gene calls are TRBV19 and TRBJ1-1; D gene uncertain. The ends were cut back, 5 bases at V and 1 base at J, with 5 bases in the middle. CDR1 LNHDA and CDR2 SQIVND come from the germline V gene (reference sequence). This CDR3 region has 12 residues. CDR3 amino acids: CASSARNTEAFF. Here the CDR3 DNA reads TGTGCCAGTAGTGCGCGGAACACTGAAGCTTTCTTT.

J is TRBJ1-1 and V is TRBV29-1, with 9 bases that match TRBD1. The germline V gene has CDR1 SQVTM and CDR2 ANQGSEA. CDR3 size: 15 residues. Trimming at V came to 7 bases and at J to 4 bases, leaving 13 bases not matched to a gene. CDR3 bases: TGCAGCGCCGTGGGGGTACAGGGGGCAGGCACTGAAGCTTTCTTT. Protein sequence: CSAVGVQGAGTEAFF.

The gene calls are TRBV7-3 and TRBJ2-2; D may be TRBD1 (6 bases). This CDR3 is 15 amino acids long. CDR1 and CDR2 from the germline V gene are SGHTA and FQGTGA. The V end was cut by 1 base, the J end by 0 bases, with 6 bases between. CDR3 protein: CASSLRTANTGELFF. CDR3 DNA: TGTGCCAGCAGCTTAAGGACAGCGAACACCGGGGAGCTGTTTTTT.

The chain carries TRBV6-5 and TRBJ2-7; tentative D call: TRBD1 (6 bases). The V end was cut by 10 bases, the J end by 0 bases, with 16 bases between. Germline V gene lookup returns CDR1 MNHEY and CDR2 SVGAGI. The CDR3 covers 14 residues. The CDR3 is CATFLRDNSYEQYF. For the CDR3, the DNA is TGTGCCACCTTCCTCCGGGACAACTCCTACGAGCAGTACTTC.

The gene calls are TRBV18 and TRBJ1-6, with TRBD1 as a possible D gene (5 bases). In germline, CDR1 is KGHSH, CDR2 LQKENI. Trimming stripped 2 bases from V and 9 bases from J, with 14 bases between. The CDR3 runs 15 residues. Written as DNA, the CDR3 is TGTGCCAGCTCACCAGCGGGACGGGAGTCTTCACCCCTCCACTTT. Protein: CASSPAGRESSPLHF.